Following are 24 T cell receptor beta chains from one sample sequenced in a study of T-cell reconstitution after alpha-beta-depleted transplantation in children. As it was prepared, the TCRbeta library received unique molecular identifiers. MiXCR, run by TCRdb on the PCR reads, gives a single entry per CDR3 protein. This table holds about 440,000 distinct CDR3 sequences, approximately 41% found once. This specimen consisted of PBMCs, obtained before TCRalphabeta/CD19-depleted stem cell transplant. Receptors originate from a girl aged 2 to 9 with aplastic anemia, due to receive a stem cell transplant.

The chain joins TRBV20-1 to TRBJ2-7; TRBD2 agrees at 9 bases. V lost 4 bases and J lost 3; bases outside the gene matches: 7. The CDR3 covers 14 residues. Germline CDR1 is DFQATT and CDR2 is SNEGSKA (reference sequence). The CDR3: CSATRGLAFYEQYF. The CDR3 coding sequence is TGCAGTGCTACCCGGGGACTAGCTTTCTACGAGCAGTACTTC.

V gene TRBV10-3 combines with J gene TRBJ1-1; D unclear. Germline assignment: CDR1 ENHRY and CDR2 SYGVKD. The CDR3 covers 16 residues. V gave up 6 bases and J gave up 2 bases, with 19 bases separating them. The DNA for the CDR3 is TGTGCCATCAGGGACGAGAAGGCAGGTGTTAACACTGAAGCTTTCTTT. This codes for CAIRDEKAGVNTEAFF.

The J gene is TRBJ1-1, the V gene TRBV29-1, with D perhaps matching TRBD1 (6 bases). CDR3 length equals 13 residues. Germline V gene data show CDR1 as SQVTM and CDR2 as ANQGSEA. V lost 3 bases to trimming and J lost 0 bases, with 8 bases between them. The CDR3 spells CSVDGGMNTEAFF. CDR3 in DNA: TGCAGCGTTGACGGGGGCATGAACACTGAAGCTTTCTTT.

V is TRBV7-8 and J is TRBJ2-1, with TRBD1 identical over 10 bases. The CDR3 sequence is 15 residues long. Trimming cost V 5 bases and J 8 bases; bases outside gene matches: 9. In germline, CDR1 is SGHVS, CDR2 FQNEAQ. DNA for the CDR3: TGTGCCAGCAGCCTACCGGGACAGGGGAGGGATGAGCAGTTCTTC. Protein sequence: CASSLPGQGRDEQFF.

In its sample, this clonotype was seen a few times. This chain connects TRBV27 to TRBJ1-6; a possible D gene is TRBD1 (5 bases). The CDR3 length is 15 residues. The V gene's germline CDR1 is MNHEY and CDR2 SMNVEV (reference sequence). The V gene lost 5 bases and the J gene lost 9 bases, with 17 bases spanning the gap. Here the CDR3 reads CASSPRGGRGSPLHF. The CDR3 bases are TGTGCCAGCAGTCCCCGGGGGGGACGGGGTTCACCCCTCCACTTT.

The chain links TRBV29-1 to TRBJ2-7; D remains unclear. The ends were cut back, 4 bases at V and 2 bases at J, with 12 bases in the middle. This CDR3 contains 13 residues. CDR1 and CDR2 from the germline V gene are SQVTM and ANQGSEA. The CDR3 region is CSVVPEATYEQYF. CDR3 sequence (DNA): TGCAGCGTTGTGCCAGAGGCAACCTACGAGCAGTACTTC.

This clonotype was detected many times. This chain uses TRBV5-6 with TRBJ2-7; D unclear. The CDR3 contains 11 residues. CDR1 and CDR2 from the germline V gene are SGHDT and YYEEEE. The V and J ends lost 4 bases and 4 bases respectively, with 6 bases between them. The CDR3 nucleotides are TGTGCCAGCAGCACCTATTACGAGCAGTACTTC. It is translated as CASSTYYEQYF.

This clonotype has more than one count but fewer than ten. This chain links TRBV20-1 with TRBJ2-3, with D perhaps matching TRBD2 (6 bases). Germline V gene data show CDR1 as DFQATT and CDR2 as SNEGSKA (reference sequence). Between the trimmed V and J ends, which lost 0 bases and 3 bases, there was a span of 7 bases. The CDR3 contains 13 residues. DNA for the CDR3: TGCAGTGCTAGAGATGGGACTACAGATACGCAGTATTTT. As protein: CSARDGTTDTQYF.

This rearrangement joins TRBV5-6 to TRBJ1-1; possible D gene TRBD1, 6 bases. Germline values: CDR1 SGHDT, CDR2 YYEEEE. The CDR3 loop spans 15 amino acids. The ends were cut back, 4 bases at V and 4 bases at J, with 17 bases in the middle. CDR3 nucleotides: TGTGCCAGCAGCCCGAACAGGGCCGGGAGCACTGAAGCTTTCTTT. This translates into CASSPNRAGSTEAFF.

CDR3 residues: CASSAPGQGSNEQFF. In nucleotides, the CDR3 is TGTGCCAGCAGCGCCCCGGGACAGGGTTCCAATGAGCAGTTCTTC. The chain uses TRBV7-9 and TRBJ2-1; the match to TRBD1 covers 9 bases. The CDR3 consists of 15 residues. The ends lost 5 bases at V and 6 bases at J; junction bases unmatched: 8. Germline-derived CDR1 and CDR2 are SEHNR and FQNEAQ (reference sequence).

V gene TRBV14 combines with J gene TRBJ2-7; D tentatively reads TRBD1 or TRBD2 (6 bases each). V was trimmed by 3 bases and J by 2 bases, leaving 14 bases between them. The CDR3 sequence is 15 residues long. Germline V gene lookup returns CDR1 SGHDN and CDR2 FVKESK. This CDR3 reads CASSHEGGPPYEQYF. The CDR3 DNA follows: TGTGCCAGCAGCCACGAGGGGGGTCCCCCCTACGAGCAGTACTTC.

V is TRBV20-1 and J is TRBJ1-1; D uncertain. CDR1 DFQATT and CDR2 SNEGSKA come from the germline V gene (reference sequence). The CDR3 covers 14 residues. The V end lost 1 base, the J end lost 0 bases, and 9 bases lay between the germline ends. CDR3 nucleotides: TGCAGTGCTAGAGGCACAGCCATGAACACTGAAGCTTTCTTT. It specifies CSARGTAMNTEAFF.

This clonotype was counted between two and nine times. The J gene is TRBJ2-5, the V gene TRBV18; 9 positions agree with TRBD2. Germline loops: CDR1 KGHSH, CDR2 LQKENI. The CDR3 runs 15 residues. V gave up 5 bases and J gave up 5 bases; unmatched junction bases: 9. The CDR3 bases are TGTGCCAGCTCATTCCCGGGACTAGCTTCTGAGACCCAGTACTTC. This gives the protein CASSFPGLASETQYF.

The chain uses TRBV7-2 and TRBJ2-7, with TRBD1 matching 8 bases. CDR1 is SGHTA, CDR2 FQGNSA, per germline. The CDR3 extends over 14 amino acids. V trimming: 5 bases; J trimming: 9 bases; junction bases outside the gene matches: 12. DNA of the CDR3: TGTGCCAGCAGCCAGAGACAGGGGCCATCGTGGCAGTACTTC. It translates to CASSQRQGPSWQYF. The full variable domain, its missing parts supplied by reference TRBV7-2 and TRBJ2-7, is GAGVSQSPSNKVTEKGKDVELRCDPISGHTALYWYRQSLGQGLEFLIYFQGNSAPDKSGLPSDRFSAERTGGSVSTLTIQRTQQEDSAVYLCASSQRQGPSWQYFGPGTRLTVT.

There are many counts of this clonotype. The chain has TRBV7-3 and TRBJ2-5, with D possibly TRBD2 on 6 matching bases. CDR1 is SGHTA, CDR2 FQGTGA, per germline. Deletions cut 5 bases from V and 2 bases from J, with 12 bases between. This CDR3 has 14 amino acids. CDR3 sequence reads: CASSPNGGQETQYF. The CDR3 region has the DNA TGTGCCAGCAGCCCCAACGGGGGACAAGAGACCCAGTACTTC.

Concerning this clonotype: This may be a read error, as it is one base from a much larger clone. The rearrangement uses TRBV5-1 and TRBJ1-1; 7 nucleotides line up with TRBD1. V gave up 2 bases and J gave up 0 bases; unmatched junction bases: 4. In germline, CDR1 is SGHRS, CDR2 YFSETQ. The CDR3 is 15 residues long. CDR3 sequence (DNA): TGCGCCAGCAGCTTCGCGGGACAGCTGAACACTGAAGCTTTCTTT. Protein: CASSFAGQLNTEAFF.

This chain uses TRBV29-1 with TRBJ1-2; possibly TRBD1 for D (5 bases). CDR1 SQVTM and CDR2 ANQGSEA come from the germline V gene. The CDR3 runs to 12 residues. V was shortened by 4 bases and J by 4 bases, with 10 bases between the two germline ends. CDR3 amino acids: CSVAGGTYGYTF. The CDR3 nucleotides read TGCAGCGTTGCGGGGGGAACCTATGGCTACACCTTC. Combining the CDR3 with reference TRBV29-1 and TRBJ1-2 gives the whole variable domain SAVISQKPSRDICQRGTSLTIQCQVDSQVTMMFWYRQQPGQSLTLIATANQGSEATYESGFVIDKFPISRPNLTFSTLTVSNMSPEDSSIYLCSVAGGTYGYTFGSGTRLTVV.

This clonotype has ten or more counts. V is TRBV27 and J is TRBJ2-7; D unclear. The CDR3 length is 15 residues. The V gene's germline CDR1 is MNHEY and CDR2 SMNVEV (reference sequence). Trimming cost V 0 bases and J 7 bases, with 16 bases left between them. The CDR3 reads CASSLSAGPLEEQYF. The CDR3 nucleotides are TGTGCCAGCAGTTTATCGGCCGGGCCCCTTGAGGAGCAGTACTTC.

This clonotype was seen a handful of times. The V and J genes are TRBV7-9 and TRBJ2-7; 12 nucleotides agree with TRBD2. V shed 5 bases, J shed 1 base, and the junction held 3 bases outside the gene matches. Germline V lookup: CDR1 SEHNR, CDR2 FQNEAQ (reference sequence). The CDR3 runs to 15 residues. The CDR3 region has the DNA TGTGCCAGCAGCGTAGGACTAGCGGGGTCCTACGAGCAGTACTTC. It yields the protein CASSVGLAGSYEQYF.

The V call is TRBV5-1, the J call TRBJ2-5; 12 bases are a match to TRBD2. This CDR3 contains 16 residues. Per germline, CDR1 SGHRS and CDR2 YFSETQ. Trimming removed 3 bases from V and 6 bases from J; junction bases left unmatched: 9. The CDR3, as DNA: TGCGCCAGCAGCTCCTCTAGCGGGAGGGCCCAGAAGACCCAGTACTTC. It yields the protein CASSSSSGRAQKTQYF.

This clonotype was found many times. The chain has TRBV12-3 or TRBV12-4 and TRBJ2-2; D gene ambiguous. This CDR3 is built from 13 residues. V was pared by 2 bases and J by 6 bases, with 7 bases between. CDR3 protein: CASSLLGPGELFF. CDR3 nucleotides: TGTGCCAGCAGTTTATTAGGCCCCGGGGAGCTGTTTTTT.

The chain is built from TRBV9 and TRBJ1-1; possibly TRBD1 for D (6 bases). Germline CDR1 and CDR2: SGDLS and YYNGEE. This CDR3 region has 17 residues. The V end lost 0 bases, the J end lost 5 bases, and 20 bases lay between the germline ends. This CDR3 reads CASSVGPRGNTDTEAFF. DNA for the CDR3: TGTGCCAGCAGCGTAGGTCCCAGGGGAAATACGGATACTGAAGCTTTCTTT. Complete variable domain (other parts from reference TRBV9 and TRBJ1-1): DSGVTQTPKHLITATGQRVTLRCSPRSGDLSVYWYQQSLDQGLQFLIQYYNGEERAKGNILERFSAQQFPDLHSELNLSSLELGDSALYFCASSVGPRGNTDTEAFFGQGTRLTVV.

This clonotype was seen many times. The J gene is TRBJ2-3, the V gene TRBV28, with D perhaps TRBD2 (5 bases). The CDR3 is 14 residues long. Trimming took 3 bases from V and 1 from J, leaving 8 bases between them. Germline CDR1 is MDHEN and CDR2 is SYDVKM. Here the CDR3 DNA reads TGTGCCAGCAGTTTCCTAGCCGGCACAGATACGCAGTATTTT. The encoded protein is CASSFLAGTDTQYF.

The CDR3 sequence: CASSPRSVPGPNDYEQYF. CDR3 bases: TGTGCCAGCTCACCACGGTCCGTCCCGGGACCCAATGATTACGAGCAGTACTTC. The chain has TRBV18 and TRBJ2-7, with D tentatively TRBD1 or TRBD2 (5 bases each). Trimming stripped 1 base from V and 4 bases from J, with 23 bases between. CDR1 is KGHSH, CDR2 LQKENI, per germline. CDR3 length: 18 amino acids.